This TCR beta chain was obtained from a study of cytomegalovirus exposure and HLA in healthy donors (dated by TCRdb to 2015 to 2018). As for the study more broadly: An earlier analysis of several hundred of the donors reported more than 250 Gb of sequence data and 117 million unique TCR beta sequences from 150 million to 200 million T cells. Roughly 300 gigabases of sequencing data and approximately 85 million unique TCR sequences were included in an early release covering around 600 HLA-typed donors. The genetic ancestry cluster associated with self-reported Caucasian donors included around 76% of the 398 genotyped donors. The study aimed to test whether cataloging public T cell receptors could reveal signatures of past pathogen exposure. The study profiled the T cell repertoires of around 700 subjects by immunosequencing and related them to cytomegalovirus serostatus. Along with the approximately 650-subject first cohort, a separate validation cohort of around 120 different subjects was used. To predict cytomegalovirus infection status, the study combined high-throughput TCR immunosequencing, statistical association of individual TCRs with disease status, and machine learning. A later analysis re-analyzed previously published TCR beta repertoires from about 730 donors and added high-resolution HLA genotyping to study TCR occurrence patterns. In the later analysis, no new phenotypic data were used to find candidate immune exposures; instead, reliance was placed on TCR beta sequences and their occurrence across donors. In an earlier analysis of a few hundred of the donors, high-throughput TCR beta sequencing was used to judge whether each TCR beta V gene segment behaved as functional or pseudogenic. Donor age, sex, ethnicity and CMV serostatus were compiled alongside the repertoire data. In a later genetic analysis, genome-wide SNP genotypes for about 65% of the roughly 700 donors were used, and that subset was treated as a discovery cohort. Every repertoire in the discovery cohort had been generated on one and the same sequencing platform. Class I and class II HLA loci were covered by the typing at four-digit resolution. Typing coverage varied by locus: roughly 620-640 donors for A, B, C, DRB1 and DQB1; approximately 500 for DQA1; over 600 for DPA1; around 490 for DPB1. About five DR-DQ haplotypes were handled as single units for association and clustering because linkage in the cohort was strong. Across under 500 genotyped donors of the cohort, an average of about 240,000 unique TCR beta nucleotide sequences per donor were sequenced, and roughly a sixth of those sequences were non-productive.

As regards this clone: The specificity of this receptor is unknown. One base away there is no much larger clone; base qualities are not given.

Results and caveats for the whole study, not just this receptor: The classifier was reported to diagnose cytomegalovirus status with high specificity and sensitivity in both the original cohort and the validation cohort. According to a later genetic analysis, donors in an Asian-associated ancestry cluster had fewer N-insertions in productive TCRs than the approximately 610-donor mean. This cohort had only TCR beta chains sequenced, and the lack of alpha or paired-chain data limited which features could be detected. When HLA alleles, especially DR and DQ, strongly co-occurred, TCR associations were difficult to assign to individual alleles. Because HLA typing was unavailable for some donors at each locus, only the typed subset was used in association tests. It was suggested by the authors that the approach could potentially be generalized to other disease states and immunological phenotypes. Several of the top co-occurrence clusters appeared to be linked to parvovirus B19, influenza, CMV and Epstein-Barr virus, according to a later analysis. In a later analysis, HLA-associated TCR beta chains showed more clonal expansion and lower generation probabilities than non-associated chains that were equally common. A cluster of highly shared sequence variants was judged likely to represent a technical artifact of the sequencing pipeline. Because the 87-base-pair reads could not distinguish some IMGT-functional V segments, including TRBV6-2 and TRBV6-3, those segments were excluded. Correlated functional status among segregating V segments might reflect linkage disequilibrium, but an unknown experimental factor could not be ruled out. In a later genetic analysis, a missense DCLRE1C variant was associated with V-gene and J-gene trimming of TCR beta chains, and the association was replicated in an independent cohort. Sequencing depth was assumed to be roughly uniform across donors in the presence/absence analyses, though that assumption may not hold. A later analysis found that most CMV-associated TCR beta chains appeared HLA-restricted, with HLA associations seemingly driven largely by CMV exposure. An earlier analysis of several hundred of the donors showed that most TCR beta V segments appeared in productive rearrangements either about 87% or about 30% of the time, which broadly matched IMGT annotations. CMV serostatus was the only immune exposure information available for the cohort. Because counts were too low, around 17 rarely observed V segments, including chromosome 9 orphons, were left out of the earlier analysis of 500 to 750 of the donors. Three of the identified cytomegalovirus-associated TCR beta chains were confirmed in vitro to be specific for cytomegalovirus antigens. A further reported finding was that TCR beta sequences accurately predicted the HLA-A and HLA-B alleles for most subjects in the first cohort. In a later analysis, TCR association rates were found to vary across HLA loci, with the most associated TCRs seen for DRB1 alleles and the fewest for HLA-C alleles. A later analysis associated 15,000 or so TCR beta sequences with specific HLA alleles at a false discovery rate of 0.05. A total of 150 or so TCR beta chains were listed by the study as associated with cytomegalovirus. While some public TCRs were present in many individuals, most TCR sequences turned up only very rarely across donors.

The cohort was made up of 666 healthy bone marrow donors. All cohort members were sampled while nominally healthy, although unrecorded immune exposures were likely present. The donor was CMV seropositive and belonged to the group of 250 to 350 seropositive cohort members. Each donor provided a peripheral blood sample, and peripheral blood mononuclear cells were used for TCR beta sequencing. The Qiagen DNeasy Blood Extraction Kit was used to extract genomic DNA from the blood cell samples. Clipping removes 10 bases from V and 5 bases from J, with 5 as the unmatched junction base count. The CDR3 numbers 12 residues from cysteine through phenylalanine. Only CDR3 DNA is held: 36 bases, read in frame from base 1. The germline V gene (reference sequence) yields LNHDA for CDR1 and SQIVND for CDR2. Libraries were constructed by the immunoSEQ multiplex PCR assay. A mixture of 60 forward primers for TCR Vbeta segments and 13 reverse primers for TCR Jbeta segments was used in the multiplex PCR. A multiplex PCR assay on genomic DNA amplified the CDR3 region of rearranged TCR beta genes. Amplified TCR beta libraries were sequenced as 87-base-pair reads on the Illumina HiSeq System. In the original analysis: Across the roughly 700 repertoires, a later analysis counted roughly 84 million unique TCR beta chains, 9 million to 14 million of which were shared by at least two donors. To remove PCR and sequencing errors, raw reads were error-corrected and collapsed into unique sequences using a nearest-neighbor algorithm that merged closely related sequences. To assign V, D and J gene segments, CDR3 sequences were aligned to IMGT reference sequences. For a sequence to be retained, at least a six-nucleotide match to both a V gene segment and a J gene segment was required. A rearrangement counted as productive if the CDR3 had no stop codons and remained in frame with V and J, and every other rearrangement counted as non-productive. Following IMGT convention, CDR3 was defined as the stretch from the second conserved V-encoded cysteine to the conserved J-encoded phenylalanine. The earlier analysis of approximately 590 of the donors excluded any sequence lacking an unambiguous match to a single V gene segment. An earlier analysis of some 500 of the donors classified V segments as functional when productive rearrangements were above 56.7% and as segregating when the standard deviation between donors was above 5%. A statistical classification framework was developed to diagnose cytomegalovirus status using the catalog of TCR beta chain sequences. V and J gene assignment, in a later analysis, came from comparing TCR nucleotide sequences with IMGT/GENE-DB human TR gene sequences. A later analysis assigned CDR3 sequences and most-parsimonious VDJ recombination scenarios with the TCRdist pipeline. A later analysis defined each TCR beta chain by its CDR3 amino acid sequence plus V-gene family, and excluded reads lacking a unique V-gene family. As a way to deal with suspected cross-contamination and a sequencing artifact, a later analysis dropped roughly 620 nucleotide sequences that were highly shared and had low generation probability. A later analysis calculated a clonal expansion index for each public chain from normalized within-repertoire ranks of inferred template counts. A later analysis computed generation probabilities with a VDJ recombination model fitted to out-of-frame rearrangements, and checked the results against IGoR. In a later analysis, TCR-TCR, TCR-HLA and TCR-CMV co-occurrence was scored with hypergeometric tests, and a repertoire-size bias correction was applied to TCR pairs. In a later analysis, false discovery rates were estimated by permuting HLA or CMV assignments 20 times. In a later analysis, co-occurring TCRs were grouped using DBSCAN, with TCRdist sequence similarity added in when clustering inside HLA-allele-positive subsets. For co-occurrence clustering, repertoires with fewer than 30,000 or more than 120,000 public chains were excluded, along with four to six repertoires with anomalous nucleotide sharing. TCRdb took over this immuneACCESS table, retaining in-frame rearrangements with V and J assigned. Such tables are incomplete; in checked studies, under half of the missing clones stem from an unresolved V gene, and the remainder is unexplained. V, J and clone size are taken as reported in that table, and D and trimming were inferred from the DNA itself. This sample comprises some 100,000 clones, around 80% of them detected only once. The top ten clonotypes cover over 3.5% of the sample.

Rearrangement joined TRBV19 to TRBJ1-2; 9 central nucleotides agree with TRBD1. Sequencing was done on a sample of PBMCs. This receptor was obtained from a woman in her 50s in good health and CMV-seropositive. The DNA sequence reads TGTGCCATCCGGGACAGGGCTTATGGCTACACCTTC. Translated, it reads CAIRDRAYGYTF.